Following are 20 T cell receptor beta chains from one sample sequenced in a study of blood T cell repertoires in COVID-19. Profiled with immunoSEQ multiplex PCR; TCRdb holds only in-frame clones, not every one. The top ten clones hold less than 15% of a sample with about 270,000 clones, about 90% of them seen once. Sequences were obtained from peripheral blood. The receptor source for this set is a woman between 25 and 40 years old with COVID-19, enrolled during active disease.

This clone was detected a few times. The chain links TRBV6-5 to TRBJ1-2; TRBD1 might be the D (6 bases). The V end lost 2 bases, the J end lost 4 bases, and 8 bases lay between the germline ends. CDR3 length: 13 amino acids. Germline V CDR1 and CDR2: MNHEY, SVGAGI. CDR3 in amino acids: CASSYQGIYGYTF. The CDR3 region has the DNA TGTGCCAGCAGTTACCAGGGGATCTATGGCTACACCTTC.

The chain carries TRBV5-1 and TRBJ2-5; TRBD2 matches 10 bases. The germline CDR1 and CDR2 sequences are SGHRS and YFSETQ. The CDR3 runs to 15 residues. The junction had 7 bases not matched to a gene; V was cut back by 3 bases and J by 5 bases. This CDR3 is CASSSASGGQETQYF. CDR3 nucleotide sequence: TGCGCCAGCAGCTCGGCTAGCGGGGGTCAGGAGACCCAGTACTTC.

The V call is TRBV7-2, the J call TRBJ1-6; D remains ambiguous. The V gene's germline CDR1 is SGHTA and CDR2 FQGNSA. Trimming removed 0 bases from V and 0 bases from J, with 9 bases in between. The CDR3 totals 17 residues. DNA for the CDR3: TGTGCCAGCAGCTTAGCGAGGCGGGGCTCCTATAATTCACCCCTCCACTTT. Translated, it gives CASSLARRGSYNSPLHF.

V gene TRBV2 combines with J gene TRBJ1-2, with 9 bases matching TRBD1. The CDR3 runs to 14 residues. Unmatched junction bases numbered 8, after V lost 6 bases and J lost 6 bases. Per the germline V gene, CDR1 is SNHLY and CDR2 is FYNNEI. CDR3 sequence: CASRQQGARDGYTF. The CDR3, as DNA: TGTGCCAGCAGGCAACAGGGGGCGCGGGATGGCTACACCTTC.

This clone was picked up one time. The rearrangement links TRBV7-9 to TRBJ2-7; D perhaps matches TRBD1 (6 bases). Trimming shortened V by 3 bases and J by 3 bases, and 12 bases separated the two germline ends. Germline V gene lookup returns CDR1 SEHNR and CDR2 FQNEAQ (reference sequence). The CDR3 loop spans 14 amino acids. In nucleotides, the CDR3 is TGTGCCAGCAGCTTCAGCCAGGGGCTCTACGAGCAGTACTTC. Translating it yields CASSFSQGLYEQYF.

V and J are TRBV19 and TRBJ2-2; weak D call: TRBD2 (6 bases). Germline loops: CDR1 LNHDA, CDR2 SQIVND (reference sequence). This CDR3 is built from 13 residues. With 10 bases removed from V and 3 bases from J, the gap between germline ends came to 12 bases. CDR3 protein: CATRGSHTGELFF. The CDR3 DNA follows: TGTGCCACACGGGGGTCGCACACCGGGGAGCTGTTTTTT.

Only a few counts were recorded for this clone. The chain carries TRBV5-5 and TRBJ1-2; weak D call: TRBD1 (5 bases). The CDR3 has 12 residues. Germline CDR1 and CDR2: SGHKS and YYEKEE (reference sequence). Trimming took 2 bases from V and 10 from J, leaving 12 bases between them. The CDR3 nucleotides are TGTGCCAGCAGCTTCCGGGACTTGGACTACACCTTC. Translating gives CASSFRDLDYTF. The full variable domain, rest sourced from reference TRBV5-5 and TRBJ1-2, is DAGVTQSPTHLIKTRGQQVTLRCSPISGHKSVSWYQQVLGQGPQFIFQYYEKEERGRGNFPDRFSARQFPNYSSELNVNALLLGDSALYLCASSFRDLDYTFGSGTRLTVV.

This chain uses TRBV9 with TRBJ2-5; maybe TRBD1 (6 bases). Germline V CDR1 and CDR2: SGDLS, YYNGEE. This CDR3 is built from 14 residues. The ends were cut back, 4 bases at V and 1 base at J, with 11 bases in the middle. The DNA for the CDR3 is TGTGCCAGCAGCCTGGGGGCAGGCCAAGAGACCCAGTACTTC. Its protein is CASSLGAGQETQYF.

The chain combines TRBV5-5 with TRBJ2-3; 8 bases align to TRBD1. V lost 4 bases, J lost 1 base, and 8 bases stayed unmatched. CDR1 and CDR2 from the germline V gene are SGHKS and YYEKEE (reference sequence). The CDR3 length is 16 residues. This chain's CDR3 is CASSKTPGQGTDTQYF. The CDR3 bases are TGTGCCAGCAGCAAAACCCCGGGACAGGGCACAGATACGCAGTATTTT. Complete variable domain (other parts from reference TRBV5-5 and TRBJ2-3): DAGVTQSPTHLIKTRGQQVTLRCSPISGHKSVSWYQQVLGQGPQFIFQYYEKEERGRGNFPDRFSARQFPNYSSELNVNALLLGDSALYLCASSKTPGQGTDTQYFGPGTRLTVL.

This chain connects TRBV4-1 to TRBJ2-3; possible D gene TRBD2, 7 bases. The CDR3 runs to 15 residues. Trimming took off 4 bases at V and 3 bases at J, with 14 bases between the two ends. CDR1 and CDR2 (germline): MGHRA, YSYEKL. In nucleotides, the CDR3 is TGCGCCAGCAGCCTGGGGGGGGGCCCAACAGATACGCAGTATTTT. This gives the protein CASSLGGGPTDTQYF.

The chain employs TRBV14 and TRBJ2-7; 8 bases map to TRBD1. Germline CDR1 reads SGHDN; CDR2 reads FVKESK. The CDR3 is made up of 13 amino acids. The trim removed 6 bases at V and 6 bases at J, leaving 7 bases unmatched. The CDR3 region has the DNA TGTGCCAGCAGAACCTCGACAGGGGCCGAGCAGTACTTC. This gives the protein CASRTSTGAEQYF.

This clone was observed a single time. The genes are TRBV9 and TRBJ1-3; tentative D call: TRBD1 (5 bases). V was shortened by 4 bases and J by 4 bases, with 21 bases between the two germline ends. The CDR3 sequence is 17 residues long. The germline CDR1 and CDR2 sequences are SGDLS and YYNGEE. The CDR3 DNA follows: TGTGCCAGCAGCCTACAACTACTCAGGGAATCCGGAAACACCATATATTTT. This encodes CASSLQLLRESGNTIYF.

The sample holds a few counts of this clone. The chain recombines TRBV10-3 with TRBJ1-2; TRBD1 matches at 9 bases. The CDR3 is made up of 14 amino acids. J gave up 3 bases and V 6 bases, and 5 bases lay outside the gene matches. Germline lookup yields CDR1 ENHRY and CDR2 SYGVKD. CDR3 loop: CAIRRQGEDYGYTF. CDR3 coding DNA: TGTGCCATCAGGAGACAGGGGGAGGACTATGGCTACACCTTC.

This clone was counted only a few times. The chain recombines TRBV27 with TRBJ1-6; 8 bases are shared with TRBD1. V lost 4 bases to trimming and J lost 4 bases; unmatched junction nucleotides: 12. Germline loops: CDR1 MNHEY, CDR2 SMNVEV (reference sequence). CDR3 length equals 18 residues. CDR3 sequence: CASSSAGAGGGYNSPLHF. The CDR3 DNA sequence: TGTGCCAGCAGTTCTGCCGGGGCAGGGGGCGGGTATAATTCACCCCTCCACTTT.

The V call is TRBV30, the J call TRBJ2-3, with D possibly matching TRBD2 (5 bases). This CDR3 region has 16 residues. Trimming shortened V by 3 bases and J by 0 bases, and 16 bases separated the two germline ends. Per germline, CDR1 GTSNPN and CDR2 SVGIG (reference sequence). The CDR3 region has the DNA TGTGCCTGGAGGAATCGAAACGGGGTTAGCACAGATACGCAGTATTTT. This encodes CAWRNRNGVSTDTQYF.

The chain uses TRBV2 and TRBJ2-1; 9 bases are shared with TRBD1. V was pared by 6 bases and J by 5 bases, with 11 bases of the junction left unmatched. There are 16 residues in the CDR3. The germline gives CDR1 SNHLY, CDR2 FYNNEI. The CDR3 loop is CASSRGTGLSHNEQFF. The CDR3 DNA sequence: TGTGCCAGCAGCCGCGGGACAGGGTTGTCCCACAATGAGCAGTTCTTC.

The genes are TRBV28 and TRBJ1-2, with 7 positions matching TRBD1. The CDR3 has 17 residues. The V gene's germline CDR1 is MDHEN and CDR2 SYDVKM. Trimming at V came to 3 bases and at J to 3 bases, leaving 13 bases not matched to a gene. Written as DNA, the CDR3 is TGTGCCAGCAGTTTGAGAACAGGGGATTTACCACACTATGGCTACACCTTC. Translating gives CASSLRTGDLPHYGYTF.

The rearrangement joins TRBV5-1 to TRBJ1-1; 7 positions agree with TRBD1. V lost 4 bases to trimming and J lost 12 bases; unmatched junction nucleotides: 12. The CDR3 covers 13 residues. Germline CDR1 reads SGHRS; CDR2 reads YFSETQ. The CDR3 sequence is CASSPDRDSLTFF. As DNA, the CDR3 is TGCGCCAGCAGCCCGGACCGGGACAGTCTTACTTTCTTT.

J is TRBJ2-1 and V is TRBV28; 7 nucleotides match TRBD1. V lost 4 bases to trimming and J lost 2 bases; unmatched junction nucleotides: 5. From germline, CDR1 is MDHEN and CDR2 SYDVKM. The CDR3 contains 15 residues. The CDR3 loop reads CASSYEGAAYNEQFF. In DNA, the CDR3 is TGTGCCAGCAGTTATGAGGGGGCGGCCTACAATGAGCAGTTCTTC.

The gene calls are TRBV6-5 and TRBJ1-2; 8 nucleotides agree with TRBD1. Trimming at V came to 5 bases and at J to 6 bases, leaving 5 bases not matched to a gene. The CDR3 is 13 residues long. Germline loops: CDR1 MNHEY, CDR2 SVGAGI. The CDR3 DNA is TGTGCCAGCAGTACCGGGACAGGCGATGGCTACACCTTC. Residues: CASSTGTGDGYTF.